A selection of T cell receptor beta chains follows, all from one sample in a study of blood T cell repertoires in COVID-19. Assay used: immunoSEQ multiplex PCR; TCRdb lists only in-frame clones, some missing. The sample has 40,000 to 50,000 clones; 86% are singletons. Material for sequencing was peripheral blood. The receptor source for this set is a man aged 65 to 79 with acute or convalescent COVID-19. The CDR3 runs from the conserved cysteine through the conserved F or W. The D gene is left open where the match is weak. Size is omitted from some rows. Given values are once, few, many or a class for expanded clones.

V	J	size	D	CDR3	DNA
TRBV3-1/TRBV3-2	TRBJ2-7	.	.	CASSQGEADSYEQYF	TGTGCCAGCAGCCAAGGTGAAGCGGATTCCTACGAGCAGTACTTC
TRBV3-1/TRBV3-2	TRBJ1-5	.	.	CASSPRRGAGQPQHF	TGTGCCAGCAGCCCCCGTCGGGGGGCTGGGCAGCCCCAGCATTTT
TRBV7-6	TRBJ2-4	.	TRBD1	CASSFSADGQGRYIQYF	TGTGCCAGCAGCTTTTCCGCCGATGGACAGGGGAGATACATTCAGTACTTC
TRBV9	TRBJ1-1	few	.	CASSVRSGEAFF	TGTGCCAGCAGCGTCCGGAGCGGTGAAGCTTTCTTT
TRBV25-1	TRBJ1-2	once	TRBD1	CASRSDRGSDNYGYTF	TGTGCCAGCAGATCCGACAGGGGGAGTGATAACTATGGCTACACCTTC
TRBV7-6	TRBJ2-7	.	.	CASSLRDYEQYF	TGTGCCAGCAGCTTACGCGACTACGAGCAGTACTTC
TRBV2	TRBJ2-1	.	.	CASGTTGTSSYNEQFF	TGTGCCAGCGGGACTACAGGGACAAGCTCCTACAATGAGCAGTTCTTC
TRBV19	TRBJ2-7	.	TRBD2	CASSPGLAGIYEQYF	TGTGCCAGTAGTCCCGGACTAGCGGGAATCTACGAGCAGTACTTC
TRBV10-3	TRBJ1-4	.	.	CAISERGTREKLFF	TGTGCCATCAGTGAGAGGGGCACCCGAGAAAAACTGTTTTTT
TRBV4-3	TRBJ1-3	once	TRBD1	CASSQQDRGVGNTIYF	TGCGCCAGCAGCCAACAGGACAGGGGTGTCGGAAACACCATATATTTT
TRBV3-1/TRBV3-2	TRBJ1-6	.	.	CASSPLSRGDSPLHF	TGTGCCAGCAGCCCTCTCAGCAGGGGAGATTCACCCCTCCACTTT
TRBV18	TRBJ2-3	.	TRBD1	CASSHDRVPTTDTQYF	TGTGCCAGCTCTCACGACAGGGTGCCAACCACAGATACGCAGTATTTT
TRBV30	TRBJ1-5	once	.	CAWSPGQSYKPQHF	TGTGCCTGGAGTCCCGGACAGTCTTACAAGCCCCAGCATTTT
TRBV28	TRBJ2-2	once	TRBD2	CASSLASGRAGELFF	TGTGCCAGCAGTTTAGCTAGCGGGAGGGCCGGGGAGCTGTTTTTT
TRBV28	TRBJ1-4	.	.	CASKSRNEKLFF	TGTGCCAGCAAGTCGAGGAATGAAAAACTGTTTTTT
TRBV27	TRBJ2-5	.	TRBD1	CASSLQGAETQYF	TGTGCCAGCAGTTTACAGGGGGCAGAGACCCAGTACTTC
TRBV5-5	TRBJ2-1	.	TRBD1	CASSWTGTGYNEQFF	TGTGCCAGCAGCTGGACCGGGACAGGGTACAATGAGCAGTTCTTC
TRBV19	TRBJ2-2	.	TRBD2	CASSAWTSGGAVGNTGELFF	TGTGCCAGTAGTGCCTGGACTAGCGGGGGGGCCGTCGGTAACACCGGGGAGCTGTTTTTT
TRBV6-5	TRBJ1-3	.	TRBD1	CASWRGGTAGNTIYF	TGTGCCAGCTGGCGTGGAGGGACAGCTGGAAACACCATATATTTT
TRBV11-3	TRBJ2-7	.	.	CASSLDRLGSGEQYF	TGTGCCAGCAGCTTAGATCGTCTTGGTTCGGGTGAGCAGTACTTC
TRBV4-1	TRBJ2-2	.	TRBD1	CASSRAGQGFTGELFF	TGCGCCAGCAGCCGAGCGGGACAGGGGTTTACCGGGGAGCTGTTTTTT
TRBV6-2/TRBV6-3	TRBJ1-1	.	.	CASSRNLQDTEAFF	TGTGCCAGCAGTCGAAATCTCCAGGACACTGAAGCTTTCTTT
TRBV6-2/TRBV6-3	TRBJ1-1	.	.	CASSYRRGEAFF	TGTGCCAGCAGTTACAGACGGGGTGAAGCTTTCTTT
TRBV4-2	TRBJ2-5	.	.	CASSQERETQYF	TGTGCCAGCAGCCAAGAACGGGAGACCCAGTACTTC
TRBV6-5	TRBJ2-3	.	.	CASIYTDTQYF	TGTGCCAGCATCTACACAGATACGCAGTATTTT
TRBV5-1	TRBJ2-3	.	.	CASSLSSNRDTQYF	TGCGCCAGCAGCTTGAGCTCCAACAGGGATACGCAGTATTTT
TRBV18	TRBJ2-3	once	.	CASSPTLRDTQYF	TGTGCCAGCTCACCAACCCTAAGAGATACGCAGTATTTT